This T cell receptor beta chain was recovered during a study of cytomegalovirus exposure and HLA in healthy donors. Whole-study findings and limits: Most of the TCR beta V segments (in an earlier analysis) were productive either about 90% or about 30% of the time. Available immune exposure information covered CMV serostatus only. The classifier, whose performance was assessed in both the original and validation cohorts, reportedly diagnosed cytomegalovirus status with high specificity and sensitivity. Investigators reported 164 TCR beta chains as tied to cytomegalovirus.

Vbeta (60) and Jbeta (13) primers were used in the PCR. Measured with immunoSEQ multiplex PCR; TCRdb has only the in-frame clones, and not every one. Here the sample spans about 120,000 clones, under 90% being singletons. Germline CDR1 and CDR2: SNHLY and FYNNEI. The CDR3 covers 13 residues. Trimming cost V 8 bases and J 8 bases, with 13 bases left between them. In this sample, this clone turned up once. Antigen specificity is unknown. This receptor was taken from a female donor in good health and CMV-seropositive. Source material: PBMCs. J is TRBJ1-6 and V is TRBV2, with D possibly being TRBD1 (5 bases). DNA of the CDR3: TGTGCCAGCCGCTCGGGGGTTGATTCACCCCTCCACTTT. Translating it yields CASRSGVDSPLHF.